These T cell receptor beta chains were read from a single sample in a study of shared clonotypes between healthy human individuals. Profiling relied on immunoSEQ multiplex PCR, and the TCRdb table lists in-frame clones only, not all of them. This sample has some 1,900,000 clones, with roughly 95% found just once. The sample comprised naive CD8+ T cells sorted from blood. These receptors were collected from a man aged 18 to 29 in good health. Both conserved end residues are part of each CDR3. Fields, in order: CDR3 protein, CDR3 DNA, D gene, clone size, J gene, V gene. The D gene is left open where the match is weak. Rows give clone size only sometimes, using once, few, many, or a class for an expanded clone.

CDR3aa: CASSLDWTSGIYEQYF
CDR3nt: TGCGCCAGCAGCTTGGACTGGACTAGCGGGATCTACGAGCAGTACTTC
d_gene: TRBD2
abundance: NA
j_gene: TRBJ2-7
v_gene: TRBV5-1

CDR3aa: CASSLPGTPTGDTQYF
CDR3nt: TGTGCCAGCAGCCTCCCCGGGACCCCGACGGGCGATACGCAGTATTTT
d_gene: NA
abundance: NA
j_gene: TRBJ2-3
v_gene: TRBV5-6

CDR3aa: CASSFTIAGGGGDTQYF
CDR3nt: TGTGCCAGCAGTTTTACGATAGCGGGAGGCGGGGGAGATACGCAGTATTTT
d_gene: TRBD2
abundance: NA
j_gene: TRBJ2-3
v_gene: TRBV27

CDR3aa: CASRAQGVAPRGYTF
CDR3nt: TGTGCCAGCAGAGCCCAGGGGGTGGCCCCTCGGGGCTACACCTTC
d_gene: TRBD1
abundance: NA
j_gene: TRBJ1-2
v_gene: TRBV5-6

CDR3aa: CAISERGEDINQPQHF
CDR3nt: TGTGCCATCAGTGAGAGAGGGGAGGATATCAATCAGCCCCAGCATTTT
d_gene: NA
abundance: NA
j_gene: TRBJ1-5
v_gene: TRBV10-3

CDR3aa: CASSFRGSGQPQHF
CDR3nt: TGTGCCAGCAGTTTTAGAGGGAGCGGGCAGCCCCAGCATTTT
d_gene: NA
abundance: once
j_gene: TRBJ1-5
v_gene: TRBV28

CDR3aa: CASSEGGAYYEQYF
CDR3nt: TGTGCCAGCAGTGAAGGGGGGGCTTACTACGAGCAGTACTTC
d_gene: NA
abundance: once
j_gene: TRBJ2-7
v_gene: TRBV2

CDR3aa: CASSSGTGNQPQHF
CDR3nt: TGTGCCAGCAGCTCCGGGACAGGCAATCAGCCCCAGCATTTT
d_gene: TRBD1
abundance: NA
j_gene: TRBJ1-5
v_gene: TRBV5-6

CDR3aa: CASSFGGAGSYEQYF
CDR3nt: TGTGCCAGCAGCTTCGGGGGAGCAGGATCCTACGAGCAGTACTTC
d_gene: NA
abundance: NA
j_gene: TRBJ2-7
v_gene: TRBV7-8

CDR3aa: CASSPETGWGTDTQYF
CDR3nt: TGTGCCAGCAGTCCCGAGACAGGGTGGGGCACAGATACGCAGTATTTT
d_gene: TRBD1
abundance: NA
j_gene: TRBJ2-3
v_gene: TRBV28

CDR3aa: CSVEIAEGRRVKNIQYF
CDR3nt: TGCAGCGTTGAAATAGCGGAGGGCAGGCGGGTCAAAAACATTCAGTACTTC
d_gene: NA
abundance: NA
j_gene: TRBJ2-4
v_gene: TRBV29-1

CDR3aa: CASSQDQTRVNTEAFF
CDR3nt: TGCGCCAGCAGCCAAGATCAGACCAGGGTGAACACTGAAGCTTTCTTT
d_gene: NA
abundance: NA
j_gene: TRBJ1-1
v_gene: TRBV4-1

CDR3aa: CASSEGPSEQYF
CDR3nt: TGTGCCAGCAGTGAAGGGCCCAGCGAGCAGTACTTC
d_gene: NA
abundance: NA
j_gene: TRBJ2-7
v_gene: TRBV6-1

CDR3aa: CSVVGRASSGANVLTF
CDR3nt: TGCAGCGTTGTGGGCAGGGCCAGCTCTGGGGCCAACGTCCTGACTTTC
d_gene: NA
abundance: NA
j_gene: TRBJ2-6
v_gene: TRBV29-1

CDR3aa: CASSQEVSETQYF
CDR3nt: TGTGCCAGCAGCCAGGAGGTCAGTGAGACCCAGTACTTC
d_gene: NA
abundance: once
j_gene: TRBJ2-5
v_gene: TRBV5-4

CDR3aa: CASSLVDRTNYGYTF
CDR3nt: TGCGCCAGCAGCTTGGTGGACAGAACTAACTATGGCTACACCTTC
d_gene: NA
abundance: NA
j_gene: TRBJ1-2
v_gene: TRBV5-1

CDR3aa: CASSPTGGGIAEAFF
CDR3nt: TGTGCCAGCAGCCCAACAGGGGGCGGGATAGCTGAAGCTTTCTTT
d_gene: TRBD1
abundance: NA
j_gene: TRBJ1-1
v_gene: TRBV7-9

CDR3aa: CASSYRVRELDTEAFF
CDR3nt: TGTGCCAGCAGCTACAGGGTAAGGGAGCTCGACACTGAAGCTTTCTTT
d_gene: NA
abundance: NA
j_gene: TRBJ1-1
v_gene: TRBV11-2

CDR3aa: CASSEGLAGGPGTQYF
CDR3nt: TGTGCCAGCAGTGAAGGCCTAGCGGGGGGCCCGGGTACGCAGTATTTT
d_gene: TRBD2
abundance: NA
j_gene: TRBJ2-3
v_gene: TRBV2

CDR3aa: CASSYAEFYEQYF
CDR3nt: TGTGCCAGCAGTTATGCGGAATTCTACGAGCAGTACTTC
d_gene: NA
abundance: NA
j_gene: TRBJ2-7
v_gene: TRBV6-5

CDR3aa: CASSDWDENIQYF
CDR3nt: TGTGCCAGCAGTGACTGGGACGAAAACATTCAGTACTTC
d_gene: NA
abundance: NA
j_gene: TRBJ2-4
v_gene: TRBV6-1

CDR3aa: CASSPLGGSAYNEQFF
CDR3nt: TGTGCCAGCAGCCCTCTTGGGGGGTCCGCCTACAATGAGCAGTTCTTC
d_gene: NA
abundance: NA
j_gene: TRBJ2-1
v_gene: TRBV9

CDR3aa: CASGEEGITLHF
CDR3nt: TGTGCCAGTGGCGAGGAAGGAATAACCCTCCACTTT
d_gene: NA
abundance: NA
j_gene: TRBJ1-6
v_gene: TRBV9

CDR3aa: CSVHEAPEQYF
CDR3nt: TGCAGCGTTCATGAGGCCCCGGAGCAGTACTTC
d_gene: NA
abundance: NA
j_gene: TRBJ2-7
v_gene: TRBV29-1

CDR3aa: CASSLSGTGLVYEQYF
CDR3nt: TGCGCCAGCAGCTTATCCGGGACAGGGTTGGTCTACGAGCAGTACTTC
d_gene: TRBD1
abundance: NA
j_gene: TRBJ2-7
v_gene: TRBV5-1

CDR3aa: CAHELGEANYGYTF
CDR3nt: TGTGCCCACGAACTGGGGGAAGCTAACTATGGCTACACCTTC
d_gene: NA
abundance: NA
j_gene: TRBJ1-2
v_gene: TRBV30

CDR3aa: CASSLETTEAFF
CDR3nt: TGTGCCAGCAGCTTGGAGACGACTGAAGCTTTCTTT
d_gene: NA
abundance: NA
j_gene: TRBJ1-1
v_gene: TRBV5-8

CDR3aa: CASSINGGPYNEQFF
CDR3nt: TGCGCCAGCAGCATCAACGGGGGGCCCTACAATGAGCAGTTCTTC
d_gene: NA
abundance: NA
j_gene: TRBJ2-1
v_gene: TRBV5-1

CDR3aa: CAWSVLNGQPQHF
CDR3nt: TGTGCCTGGAGTGTACTTAATGGTCAGCCCCAGCATTTT
d_gene: NA
abundance: NA
j_gene: TRBJ1-5
v_gene: TRBV30

CDR3aa: CASSHPTQGLYSYEQYF
CDR3nt: TGTGCCAGCAGCCATCCTACACAGGGACTCTATTCCTACGAGCAGTACTTC
d_gene: NA
abundance: once
j_gene: TRBJ2-7
v_gene: TRBV7-9

CDR3aa: CATSRDPDGGAYNEQFF
CDR3nt: TGTGCCACCAGCAGAGACCCAGACGGCGGGGCCTACAATGAGCAGTTCTTC
d_gene: NA
abundance: NA
j_gene: TRBJ2-1
v_gene: TRBV15

CDR3aa: CASSQGAGGYEQYF
CDR3nt: TGTGCCAGCAGCCAAGGTGCAGGGGGCTACGAGCAGTACTTC
d_gene: TRBD1
abundance: NA
j_gene: TRBJ2-7
v_gene: TRBV14

CDR3aa: CASSLDGGVVQYF
CDR3nt: TGTGCCAGCAGCTTGGACGGAGGAGTCGTCCAGTACTTC
d_gene: NA
abundance: NA
j_gene: TRBJ2-7
v_gene: TRBV7-9

CDR3aa: CASSRRDSYYEQYF
CDR3nt: TGTGCCAGCAGCCGACGGGACAGTTACTACGAGCAGTACTTC
d_gene: TRBD1
abundance: NA
j_gene: TRBJ2-7
v_gene: TRBV7-8

CDR3aa: CASGWYGTGELFF
CDR3nt: TGTGCCAGCGGCTGGTATGGCACCGGGGAGCTGTTTTTT
d_gene: NA
abundance: NA
j_gene: TRBJ2-2
v_gene: TRBV6-5

CDR3aa: CSVYGTALGETQYF
CDR3nt: TGCAGCGTTTATGGAACAGCCTTAGGGGAGACCCAGTACTTC
d_gene: NA
abundance: NA
j_gene: TRBJ2-5
v_gene: TRBV29-1

CDR3aa: CASSNPPQPQHF
CDR3nt: TGTGCCAGCAGTAACCCCCCTCAGCCCCAGCATTTT
d_gene: NA
abundance: once
j_gene: TRBJ1-5
v_gene: TRBV6-6

CDR3aa: CASSFGDSMYVYTF
CDR3nt: TGTGCCAGCAGCTTTGGGGACAGTATGTATGTCTACACCTTC
d_gene: TRBD1
abundance: NA
j_gene: TRBJ1-2
v_gene: TRBV5-6

CDR3aa: CASSTTILGRTEAFF
CDR3nt: TGCGCCAGCAGCACCACTATACTAGGGCGTACTGAAGCTTTCTTT
d_gene: NA
abundance: few
j_gene: TRBJ1-1
v_gene: TRBV4-1

CDR3aa: CASSVGEAAWVEKLFF
CDR3nt: TGTGCCAGCAGCGTAGGGGAGGCCGCTTGGGTTGAAAAACTGTTTTTT
d_gene: NA
abundance: NA
j_gene: TRBJ1-4
v_gene: TRBV9

CDR3aa: CSVLGTSGSNEQFF
CDR3nt: TGCAGCGTTCTCGGGACTAGCGGGAGTAATGAGCAGTTCTTC
d_gene: TRBD2
abundance: once
j_gene: TRBJ2-1
v_gene: TRBV29-1

CDR3aa: CASSHGALGGGELFF
CDR3nt: TGCGCCAGCAGCCACGGGGCTCTGGGAGGCGGGGAGCTGTTTTTT
d_gene: NA
abundance: NA
j_gene: TRBJ2-2
v_gene: TRBV4-1